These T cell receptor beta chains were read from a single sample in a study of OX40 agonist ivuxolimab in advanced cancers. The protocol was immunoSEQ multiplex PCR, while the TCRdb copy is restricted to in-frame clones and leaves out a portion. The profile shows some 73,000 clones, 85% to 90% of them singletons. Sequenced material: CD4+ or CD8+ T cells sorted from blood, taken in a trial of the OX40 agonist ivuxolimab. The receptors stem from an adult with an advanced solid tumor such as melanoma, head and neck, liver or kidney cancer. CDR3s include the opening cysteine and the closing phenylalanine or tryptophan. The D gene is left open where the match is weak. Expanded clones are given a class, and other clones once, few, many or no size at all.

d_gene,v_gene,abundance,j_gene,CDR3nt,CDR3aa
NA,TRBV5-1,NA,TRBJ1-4,TGCGCCAGCAGCCCCCTTGGGAGCCCGGGTGAAAAACTGTTTTTT,CASSPLGSPGEKLFF
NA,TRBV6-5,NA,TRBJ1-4,TGTGCCAGCAGGGAGAACATCGCGTCGGGTGAAAAACTGTTTTTT,CASRENIASGEKLFF
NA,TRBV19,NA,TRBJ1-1,TGTGCCAGTTCAATCCTTTACGTTCGGACCATGAACACTGAAGCTTTCTTT,CASSILYVRTMNTEAFF
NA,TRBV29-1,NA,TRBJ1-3,TGCAGCGTTGAAGAAGGTGTTACAGGGATTCAAAACACCATATATTTT,CSVEEGVTGIQNTIYF
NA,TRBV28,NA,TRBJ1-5,TGTGCCAGCAGTTTGTCCGGGGGTGGGAATCAGCCCCAGCATTTT,CASSLSGGGNQPQHF
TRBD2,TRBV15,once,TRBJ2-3,TGTGCCACCAGCGGTCTACGGCGGGGGGCCACAGATACGCAGTATTTT,CATSGLRRGATDTQYF
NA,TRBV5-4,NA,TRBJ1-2,TGTGCCAGCAGCTTGGAGCTAGGCTACACCTTC,CASSLELGYTF
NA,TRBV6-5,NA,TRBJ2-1,TGTGCCAGCATCGGCCATCTTAATGAGCAGTTCTTC,CASIGHLNEQFF
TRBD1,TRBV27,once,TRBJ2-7,TGTGCCAGCAGTTTCGGACAGGACTACGAGCAGTACTTC,CASSFGQDYEQYF
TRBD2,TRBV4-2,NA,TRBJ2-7,TGTGCCAGCAGCTTGGATAGCGGGAGTGTTTTAGACGAGCAGTACTTC,CASSLDSGSVLDEQYF
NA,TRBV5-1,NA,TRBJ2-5,TGCGCCAGCAGCTTTGACGGGACACGCCGAGAGACCCAGTACTTC,CASSFDGTRRETQYF
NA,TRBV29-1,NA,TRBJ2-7,TGCAGCGTTGAAGATGACACCGCTTACGAGCAGTACTTC,CSVEDDTAYEQYF
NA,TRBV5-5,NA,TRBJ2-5,TGTGCCAGCAGCGGACAGCAAGAGACCCAGTACTTC,CASSGQQETQYF
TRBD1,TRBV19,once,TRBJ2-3,TGTGCCAGTAGTATATGGGACAGCGGCACAGATACGCAGTATTTT,CASSIWDSGTDTQYF
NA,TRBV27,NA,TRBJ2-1,TGTGCCAGCAGTTTCGAGGGTAGCGAATACAATGAGCAGTTCTTC,CASSFEGSEYNEQFF
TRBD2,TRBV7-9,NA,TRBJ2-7,TGTGCCAGCAGCGCCCCCGGGACTAGCAGGAGCGAGAACTACGAGCAGTACTTC,CASSAPGTSRSENYEQYF
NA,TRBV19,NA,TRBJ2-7,TGTGCCAGTAGTTCAGACAGGTTCCACGAGCAGTACTTC,CASSSDRFHEQYF
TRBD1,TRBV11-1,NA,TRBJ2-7,TGTGCCAGCAGCCTCTGGGACAGCGACTACGAGCAGTACTTC,CASSLWDSDYEQYF
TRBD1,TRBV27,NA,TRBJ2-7,TGTGCCAGCAGTATCGGGACAGGGAGGGAGCAGTACTTC,CASSIGTGREQYF
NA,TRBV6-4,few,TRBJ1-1,TGTGCCACCAGGGCAGGACTGAACACTGAAGCTTTCTTT,CATRAGLNTEAFF
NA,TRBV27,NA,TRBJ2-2,TGTGCCAGCAGTTTATTTGCCACCGGGGAGCTGTTTTTT,CASSLFATGELFF
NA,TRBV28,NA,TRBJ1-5,TGTGCCAGCAGTTTATTGCGGAGTCAGCCCCAGCATTTT,CASSLLRSQPQHF
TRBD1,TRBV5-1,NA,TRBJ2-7,TGCGCCAGCAGCCTTTTTGGGACAGGTTCCTACGAGCAGTACTTC,CASSLFGTGSYEQYF